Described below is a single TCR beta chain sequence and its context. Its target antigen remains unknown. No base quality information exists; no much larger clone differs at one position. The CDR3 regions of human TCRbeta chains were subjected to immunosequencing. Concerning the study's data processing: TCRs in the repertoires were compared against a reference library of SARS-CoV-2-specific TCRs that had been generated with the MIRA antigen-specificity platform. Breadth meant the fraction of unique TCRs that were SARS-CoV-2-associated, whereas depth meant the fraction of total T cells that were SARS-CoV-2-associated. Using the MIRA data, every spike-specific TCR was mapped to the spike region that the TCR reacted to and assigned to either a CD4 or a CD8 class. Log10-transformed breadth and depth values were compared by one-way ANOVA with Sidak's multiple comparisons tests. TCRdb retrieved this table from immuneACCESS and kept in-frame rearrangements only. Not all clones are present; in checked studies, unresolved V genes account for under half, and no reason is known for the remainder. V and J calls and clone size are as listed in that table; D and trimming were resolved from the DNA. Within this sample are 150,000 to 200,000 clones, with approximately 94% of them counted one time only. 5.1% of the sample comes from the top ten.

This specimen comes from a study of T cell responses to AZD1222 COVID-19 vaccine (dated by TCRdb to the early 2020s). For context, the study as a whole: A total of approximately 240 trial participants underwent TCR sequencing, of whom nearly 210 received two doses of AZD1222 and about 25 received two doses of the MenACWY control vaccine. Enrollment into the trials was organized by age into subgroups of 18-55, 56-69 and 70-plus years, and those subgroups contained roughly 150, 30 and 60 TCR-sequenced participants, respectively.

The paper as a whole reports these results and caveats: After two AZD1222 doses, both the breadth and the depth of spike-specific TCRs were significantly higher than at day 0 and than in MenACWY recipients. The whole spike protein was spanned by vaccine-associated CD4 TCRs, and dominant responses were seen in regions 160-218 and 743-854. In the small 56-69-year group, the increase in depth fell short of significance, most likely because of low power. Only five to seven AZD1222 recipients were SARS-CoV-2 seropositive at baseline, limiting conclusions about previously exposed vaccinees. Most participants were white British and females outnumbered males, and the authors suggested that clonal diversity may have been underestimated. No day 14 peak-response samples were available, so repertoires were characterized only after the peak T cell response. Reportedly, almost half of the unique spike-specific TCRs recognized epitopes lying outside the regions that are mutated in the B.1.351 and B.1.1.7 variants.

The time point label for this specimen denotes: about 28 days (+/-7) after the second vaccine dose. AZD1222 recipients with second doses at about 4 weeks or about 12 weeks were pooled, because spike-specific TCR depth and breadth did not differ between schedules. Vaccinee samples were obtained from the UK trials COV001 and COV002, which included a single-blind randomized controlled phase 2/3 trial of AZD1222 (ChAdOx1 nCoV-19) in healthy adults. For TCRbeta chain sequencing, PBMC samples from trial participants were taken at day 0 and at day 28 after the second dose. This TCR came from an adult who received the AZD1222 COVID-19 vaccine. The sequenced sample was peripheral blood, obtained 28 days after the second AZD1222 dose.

Here is the DNA: TGTGCCAGTAGGAAGGGACAGACGAAACACTCTGAAGCTTTCTTT. This codes for CASRKGQTKHSEAFF. Recombination joined TRBV19 with TRBJ1-1; 7 central nucleotides agree with TRBD1. CDR1 and CDR2, per the germline V gene (reference sequence), are LNHDA and SQIVND. Trimming removed 6 bases from V and 6 bases from J; the gene matches leave 13 bases unexplained. The CDR3, from cysteine to phenylalanine, totals 15 residues. Of the read, only the CDR3 DNA is kept; its 45 bases are in frame from base 1.